This T cell receptor beta chain was obtained from a study of T cell repertoires in cytomegalovirus infection (dated by TCRdb to the late 2010s). About the investigation overall: Recently identified HLA-C-restricted CMV epitopes, whose presentation resists viral immunomodulation, were targeted by peptide stimulations together with well-studied HLA-B-restricted epitopes. Donor HLA type was relevant to the analysis, as public TCR beta signatures indicated carriage of CMV infection together with the matching HLA type. Broader findings and caveats from the paper: The ex vivo response was dominated by HLA-C-restricted CMV-specific TCR beta clonotypes, which also provided the single most frequent clonotype in two of eight donors. Cumulative frequency of public TCR beta family members discriminated carriers of CMV infection plus the relevant HLA type in this cohort and an independent 352-donor cohort.

In the germline V gene, CDR1 corresponds to SGHVT and CDR2 to SQSDAQ. V was cut back by 0 bases and J by 0 bases, leaving a gap of 12 bases between them. Including cysteine and phenylalanine, the CDR3 has 17 amino acids. Left in the record is the CDR3 DNA by itself, 51 bases read in frame from the first base. The treatment or condition label, read with the paper, signifies: in vitro stimulation with specific CMV peptide epitopes to enrich CMV-specific T cells. Sequencing was performed on an Illumina HiSeq 1500. TCRdb applied fastp at Q25 and MiXCR to the public reads, then kept only in-frame beta chains. Every distinct CDR3 protein forms one entry, paired with its most common genes and DNA. The sample table contains about a million distinct CDR3 sequences; only one count was recorded for roughly 31% of them. The top ten constitute roughly 13% of the sample. This clonotype was picked up one time. Its antigen remains unidentified. Qualities for individual bases were not recorded, and no much larger clone is one base off. One read yields weak evidence.

This sequence uses TRBV7-4 and TRBJ1-5, with no reliable assignment of the D segment. The TCR sequence derives from a human donor in good health (CMV status not recorded). Some clones in this sample may be carry-over from other donors' samples. Source: cultured CD8+ T cells from PBMCs, taken from culture after CMV antigen stimulation. The encoded CDR3 is CASSLAETAYSNQPQHF. The base sequence is TGTGCCAGCAGCTTAGCTGAGACGGCGTATAGCAATCAGCCCCAGCATTTT.